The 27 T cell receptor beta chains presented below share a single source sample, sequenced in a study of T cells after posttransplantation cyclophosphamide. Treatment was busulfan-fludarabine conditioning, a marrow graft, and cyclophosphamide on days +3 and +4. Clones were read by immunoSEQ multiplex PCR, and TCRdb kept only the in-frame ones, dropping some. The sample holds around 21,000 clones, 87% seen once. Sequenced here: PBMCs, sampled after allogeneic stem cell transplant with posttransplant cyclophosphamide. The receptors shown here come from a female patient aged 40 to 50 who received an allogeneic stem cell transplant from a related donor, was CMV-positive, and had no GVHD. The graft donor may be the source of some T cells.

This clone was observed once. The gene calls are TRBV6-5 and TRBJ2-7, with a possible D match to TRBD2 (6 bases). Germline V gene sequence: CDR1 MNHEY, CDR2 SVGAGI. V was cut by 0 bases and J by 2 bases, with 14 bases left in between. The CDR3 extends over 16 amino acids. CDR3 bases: TGTGCCAGCAGTTACTCGAGGGCTAGCGACGCCTACGAGCAGTACTTC. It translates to CASSYSRASDAYEQYF.

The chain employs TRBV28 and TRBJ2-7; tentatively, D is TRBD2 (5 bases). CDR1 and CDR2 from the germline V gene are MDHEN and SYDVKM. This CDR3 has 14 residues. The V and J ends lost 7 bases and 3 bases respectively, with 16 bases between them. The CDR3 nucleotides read TGTGCCAGCAACCCTCTGGAAGGAGGCTACGAGCAGTACTTC. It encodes CASNPLEGGYEQYF.

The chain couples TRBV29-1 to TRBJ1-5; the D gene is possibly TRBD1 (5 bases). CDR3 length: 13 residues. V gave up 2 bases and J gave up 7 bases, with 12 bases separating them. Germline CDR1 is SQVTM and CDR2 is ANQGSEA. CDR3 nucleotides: TGCAGCGTTGAACTCAGGAGGGGACAGCCCCAGCATTTT. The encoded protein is CSVELRRGQPQHF.

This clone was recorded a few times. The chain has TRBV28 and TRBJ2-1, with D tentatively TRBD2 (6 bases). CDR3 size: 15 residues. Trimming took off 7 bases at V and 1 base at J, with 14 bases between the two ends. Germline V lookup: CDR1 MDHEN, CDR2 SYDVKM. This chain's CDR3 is CASTRTAGSYNEQFF. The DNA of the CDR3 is TGTGCCAGCACGAGAACGGCGGGATCCTACAATGAGCAGTTCTTC.

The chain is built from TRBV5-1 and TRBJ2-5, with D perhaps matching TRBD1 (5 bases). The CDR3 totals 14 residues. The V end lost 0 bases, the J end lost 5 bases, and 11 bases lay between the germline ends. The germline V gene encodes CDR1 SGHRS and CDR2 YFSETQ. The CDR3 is CASSLGRAIETQYF. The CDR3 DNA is TGCGCCAGCAGCTTGGGCAGGGCGATCGAGACCCAGTACTTC.

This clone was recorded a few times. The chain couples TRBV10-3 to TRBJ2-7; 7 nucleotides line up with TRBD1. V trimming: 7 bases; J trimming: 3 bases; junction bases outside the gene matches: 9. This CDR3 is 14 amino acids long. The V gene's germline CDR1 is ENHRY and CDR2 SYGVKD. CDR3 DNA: TGTGCCATCAATAGCCCGGGACAGCTCTACGAGCAGTACTTC. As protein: CAINSPGQLYEQYF.

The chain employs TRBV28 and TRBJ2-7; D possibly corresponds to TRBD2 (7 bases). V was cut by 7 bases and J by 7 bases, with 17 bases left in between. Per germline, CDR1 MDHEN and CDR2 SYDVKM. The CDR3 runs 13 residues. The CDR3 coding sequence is TGTGCCAGCAATTACGGGGGGCGTAGAGAGCAGTACTTC. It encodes CASNYGGRREQYF.

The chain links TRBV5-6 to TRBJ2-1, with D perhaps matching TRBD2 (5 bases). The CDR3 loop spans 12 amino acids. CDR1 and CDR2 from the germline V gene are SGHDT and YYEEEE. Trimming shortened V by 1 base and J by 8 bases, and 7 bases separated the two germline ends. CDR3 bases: TGTGCCAGCAGCTTGACTAGACATGAGCAGTTCTTC. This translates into CASSLTRHEQFF.

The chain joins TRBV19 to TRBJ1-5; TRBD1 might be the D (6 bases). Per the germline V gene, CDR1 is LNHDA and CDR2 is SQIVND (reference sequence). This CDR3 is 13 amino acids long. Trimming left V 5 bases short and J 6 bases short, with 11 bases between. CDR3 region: CASSPGERQPQHF. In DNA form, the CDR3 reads TGTGCCAGTAGTCCAGGGGAACGTCAGCCCCAGCATTTT.

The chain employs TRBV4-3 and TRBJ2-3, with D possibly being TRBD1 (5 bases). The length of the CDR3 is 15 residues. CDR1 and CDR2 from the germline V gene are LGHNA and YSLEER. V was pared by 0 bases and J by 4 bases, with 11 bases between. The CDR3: CASSQDGVGADTQYF. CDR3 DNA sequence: TGCGCCAGCAGCCAAGATGGGGTAGGGGCAGATACGCAGTATTTT.

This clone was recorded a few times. CDR3 loop: CASSESGTGLLWNQPQHF. The CDR3 DNA follows: TGCGCCAGCAGTGAGTCGGGGACAGGGCTTTTGTGGAATCAGCCCCAGCATTTT. This chain uses TRBV10-1 with TRBJ1-5, with 9 bases matching TRBD1. The CDR3 is 18 amino acids. Looked up from germline, CDR1 is WNHNN and CDR2 is SYGVQD (reference sequence). V shed 0 bases and J 4 bases; nucleotides not matched to a gene: 10.

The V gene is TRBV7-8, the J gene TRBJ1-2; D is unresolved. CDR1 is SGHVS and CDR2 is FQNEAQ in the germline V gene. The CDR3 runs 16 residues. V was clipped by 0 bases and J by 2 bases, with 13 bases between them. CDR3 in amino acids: CASSLATSGGNYGYTF. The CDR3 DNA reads TGTGCCAGCAGCTTAGCTACAAGTGGAGGGAACTATGGCTACACCTTC.

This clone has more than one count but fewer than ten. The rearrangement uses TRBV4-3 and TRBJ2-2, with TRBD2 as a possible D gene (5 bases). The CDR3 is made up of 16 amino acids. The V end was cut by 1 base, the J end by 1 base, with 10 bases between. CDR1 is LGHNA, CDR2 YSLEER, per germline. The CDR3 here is CASSQVGGLNTGELFF. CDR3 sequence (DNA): TGCGCCAGCAGCCAAGTGGGCGGGTTGAACACCGGGGAGCTGTTTTTT.

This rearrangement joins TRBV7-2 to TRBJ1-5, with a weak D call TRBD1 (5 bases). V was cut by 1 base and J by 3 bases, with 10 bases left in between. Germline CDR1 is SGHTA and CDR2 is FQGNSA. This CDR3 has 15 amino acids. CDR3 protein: CASSLGGVLNQPQHF. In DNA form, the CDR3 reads TGTGCCAGCAGCTTAGGGGGGGTCCTCAATCAGCCCCAGCATTTT. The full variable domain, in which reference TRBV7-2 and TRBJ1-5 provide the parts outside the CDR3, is GAGVSQSPSNKVTEKGKDVELRCDPISGHTALYWYRQSLGQGLEFLIYFQGNSAPDKSGLPSDRFSAERTGGSVSTLTIQRTQQEDSAVYLCASSLGGVLNQPQHFGDGTRLSIL.

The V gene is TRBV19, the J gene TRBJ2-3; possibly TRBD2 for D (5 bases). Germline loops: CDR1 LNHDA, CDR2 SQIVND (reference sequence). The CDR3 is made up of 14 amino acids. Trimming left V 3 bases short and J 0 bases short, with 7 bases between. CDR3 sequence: CASSIWESTDTQYF. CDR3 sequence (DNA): TGTGCCAGTAGTATTTGGGAGAGCACAGATACGCAGTATTTT.

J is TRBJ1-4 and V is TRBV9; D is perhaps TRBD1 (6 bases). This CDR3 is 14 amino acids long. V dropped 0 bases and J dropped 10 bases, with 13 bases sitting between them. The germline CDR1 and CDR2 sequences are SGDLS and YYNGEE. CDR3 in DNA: TGTGCCAGCAGCGTAGTAGCTGAACAGGGAAAACTGTTTTTT. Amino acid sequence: CASSVVAEQGKLFF.

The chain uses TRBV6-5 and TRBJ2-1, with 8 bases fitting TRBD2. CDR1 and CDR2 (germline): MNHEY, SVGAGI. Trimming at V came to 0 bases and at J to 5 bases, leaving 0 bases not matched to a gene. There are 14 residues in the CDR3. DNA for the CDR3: TGTGCCAGCAGTTACTCTAGCGGGGACAATGAGCAGTTCTTC. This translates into CASSYSSGDNEQFF.

This chain's CDR3 is CASRGRLALQGDTQYF. For the CDR3, the DNA is TGTGCCAGCCGTGGACGACTAGCGCTTCAGGGGGATACGCAGTATTTT. V gene TRBV28 combines with J gene TRBJ2-3; 8 bases match TRBD2. The CDR3 has 16 residues. Germline CDR1 and CDR2: MDHEN and SYDVKM. Unmatched junction bases numbered 16, after V lost 8 bases and J lost 6 bases. The entire variable domain, with the rest obtained from reference TRBV28 and TRBJ2-3, is as follows: DVKVTQSSRYLVKRTGEKVFLECVQDMDHENMFWYRQDPGLGLRLIYFSYDVKMKEKGDIPEGYSVSREKKERFSLILESASTNQTSMYLCASRGRLALQGDTQYFGPGTRLTVL.

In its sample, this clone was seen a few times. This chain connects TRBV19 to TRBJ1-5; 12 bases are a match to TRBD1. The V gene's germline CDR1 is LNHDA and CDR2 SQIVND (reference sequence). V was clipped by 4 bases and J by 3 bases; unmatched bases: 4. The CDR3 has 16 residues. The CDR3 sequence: CASSRGQGAVNQPQHF. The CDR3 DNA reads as TGTGCCAGTAGTAGGGGACAGGGGGCCGTCAATCAGCCCCAGCATTTT.

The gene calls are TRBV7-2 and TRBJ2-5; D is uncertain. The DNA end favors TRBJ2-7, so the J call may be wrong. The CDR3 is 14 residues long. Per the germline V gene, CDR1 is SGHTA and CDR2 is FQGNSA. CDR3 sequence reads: CASSLGLGAYEQYF. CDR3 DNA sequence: TGTGCCAGCAGCTTAGGGCTAGGAGCCTACGAGCAGTACTTC.

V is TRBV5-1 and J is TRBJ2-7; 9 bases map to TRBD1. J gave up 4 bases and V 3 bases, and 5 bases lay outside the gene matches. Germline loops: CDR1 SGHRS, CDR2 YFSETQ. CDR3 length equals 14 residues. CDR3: CASSWTGDLYEQYF. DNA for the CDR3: TGCGCCAGCAGCTGGACAGGGGACCTGTACGAGCAGTACTTC.

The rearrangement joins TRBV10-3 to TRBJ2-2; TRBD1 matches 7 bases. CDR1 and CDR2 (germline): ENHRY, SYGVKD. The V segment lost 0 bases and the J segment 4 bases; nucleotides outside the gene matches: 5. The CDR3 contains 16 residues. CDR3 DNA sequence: TGTGCCATCAGTGAGTCCCCCGGGACAGTCACCGGGGAGCTGTTTTTT. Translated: CAISESPGTVTGELFF.

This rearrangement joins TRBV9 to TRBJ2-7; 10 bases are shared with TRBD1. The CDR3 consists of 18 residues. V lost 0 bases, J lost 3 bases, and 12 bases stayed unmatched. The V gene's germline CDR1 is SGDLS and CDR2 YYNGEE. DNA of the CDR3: TGTGCCAGCAGCGTAGTTGAAGGAGGGGACAGGGGCATCTACGAGCAGTACTTC. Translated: CASSVVEGGDRGIYEQYF. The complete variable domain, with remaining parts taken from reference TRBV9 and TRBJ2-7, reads DSGVTQTPKHLITATGQRVTLRCSPRSGDLSVYWYQQSLDQGLQFLIQYYNGEERAKGNILERFSAQQFPDLHSELNLSSLELGDSALYFCASSVVEGGDRGIYEQYFGPGTRLTVT.

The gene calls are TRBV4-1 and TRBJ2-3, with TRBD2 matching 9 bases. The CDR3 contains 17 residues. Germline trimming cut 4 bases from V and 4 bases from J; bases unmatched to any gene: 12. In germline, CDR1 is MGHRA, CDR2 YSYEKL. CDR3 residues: CASSLRGASGTPDTQYF. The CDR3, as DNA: TGCGCCAGCAGCCTCCGAGGAGCTAGCGGGACCCCAGATACGCAGTATTTT.

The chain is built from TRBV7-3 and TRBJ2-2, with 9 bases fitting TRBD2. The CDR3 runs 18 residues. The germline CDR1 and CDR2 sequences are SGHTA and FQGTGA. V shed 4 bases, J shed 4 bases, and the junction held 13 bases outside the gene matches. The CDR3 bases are TGTGCCAGCAGCTCAAGCGGCCTAGCGGGACGCCTCACCGGGGAGCTGTTTTTT. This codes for CASSSSGLAGRLTGELFF.

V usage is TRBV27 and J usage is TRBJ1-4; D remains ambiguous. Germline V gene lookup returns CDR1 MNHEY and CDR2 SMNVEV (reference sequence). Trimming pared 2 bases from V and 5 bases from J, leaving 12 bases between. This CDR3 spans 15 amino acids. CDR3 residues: CASSLVRAQNEKLFF. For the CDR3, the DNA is TGTGCCAGCAGTTTAGTCCGTGCCCAGAATGAAAAACTGTTTTTT.

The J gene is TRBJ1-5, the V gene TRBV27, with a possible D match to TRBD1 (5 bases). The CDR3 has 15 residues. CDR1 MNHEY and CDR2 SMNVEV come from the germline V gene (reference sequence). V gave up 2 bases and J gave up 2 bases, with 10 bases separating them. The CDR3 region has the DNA TGTGCCAGCAGTTTAAGGGGATCGGGCAATCAGCCCCAGCATTTT. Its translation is CASSLRGSGNQPQHF.